The source of this T cell receptor beta chain is a study of blood T cell repertoires in COVID-19. Turning to the study itself: In each case, the material was cDNA or gDNA derived from T cells, B-cell-depleted T cells, or PBMCs.

In terms of age and location, participants ranged from roughly 18 to 100 years and lived in about 25 US areas. How the authors handled the data: Amplification of reference gene primers was used by the study to estimate nucleated cell counts. TCRdb's table, derived via immunoSEQ multiplex PCR, lists solely in-frame clones and lacks some. V and J calls and clone size are as listed in that table; D and trimming were resolved from the DNA. This sample carries 350,000 to 400,000 clones, approximately 90% of them seen once, and the ten largest clones take about 0.89%. V was cut by 5 bases and J by 11 bases, with 16 bases left in between. This CDR3 is built from 13 residues. Germline CDR1 reads SGHTA; CDR2 reads FQGNSA.

The TCR was taken from a young woman with acute COVID-19. The source material was PBMCs or T cells enriched from blood (not recorded which). The chain has TRBV7-2 and TRBJ1-5, with D unresolved. CDR3 bases: TGTGCCAGCAGCCTAACAAGAGGTTTGACCCAGCATTTT. Amino acid sequence: CASSLTRGLTQHF.